The next 9 T cell receptor beta chains were all read from a single sample in a study of blood T cell repertoires in COVID-19 (dated by TCRdb to about 2020). The library relied on the immunoSEQ multiplex PCR assay. TCRdb holds this immuneACCESS table with in-frame rearrangements only. Some clones are missing; in checked studies, unresolved V genes explain under half, and the rest has no known cause. Counted in this sample were some 150,000 clones; roughly 80% of them appeared once. Approximately 8.4% of the sample comes from the top ten. The specimen sequenced was peripheral blood. Source of these receptors: a human donor with acute or convalescent COVID-19. The donor label of this sample is uncertain.

This chain connects TRBV5-1 to TRBJ1-3; 10 bases align to TRBD1. Germline V gene lookup returns CDR1 SGHRS and CDR2 YFSETQ. The J segment lost 3 bases and the V segment lost 4 bases, leaving 4 bases of the junction unmatched. CDR3 length equals 15 residues. CDR3 residues: CASSKTGGDGNTIYF. CDR3 in DNA: TGCGCCAGCAGCAAGACAGGGGGCGATGGAAACACCATATATTTT.

The J gene is TRBJ2-2, the V gene TRBV19; TRBD2 matches 10 bases. V was pared by 5 bases and J by 8 bases, with 14 bases of the junction left unmatched. CDR1 is LNHDA and CDR2 is SQIVND in the germline V gene (reference sequence). The CDR3 sequence is 17 residues long. CDR3 amino acids: CASSLPSGLAAIGELFF. The CDR3 region has the DNA TGTGCCAGTAGTCTCCCTTCCGGACTAGCGGCAATTGGGGAGCTGTTTTTT.

This clone has just a few counts. The V call is TRBV2, the J call TRBJ1-3; possible D gene TRBD1, 5 bases. Trimming pared 6 bases from V and 4 bases from J, leaving 7 bases between. Germline CDR1 is SNHLY and CDR2 is FYNNEI. The CDR3 totals 12 residues. Here the CDR3 DNA reads TGTGCCAGCAGCACAGGCGGAAACACCATATATTTT. Translating it yields CASSTGGNTIYF. Filled out from reference TRBV2 and TRBJ1-3, the complete variable domain reads EPEVTQTPSHQVTQMGQEVILRCVPISNHLYFYWYRQILGQKVEFLVSFYNNEISEKSEIFDDQFSVERPDGSNFTLKIRSTKLEDSAMYFCASSTGGNTIYFGEGSWLTVV.

The chain joins TRBV3-1 (or the pseudogene TRBV3-2) to TRBJ1-4, with 7 bases that match TRBD1. Germline trimming cut 0 bases from V and 8 bases from J; bases unmatched to any gene: 12. This CDR3 has 17 amino acids. From germline, CDR1 is LGHDT and CDR2 YNNKEL (reference sequence). CDR3 nucleotide sequence: TGTGCCAGCAGCCAAGAAAGGTGGAGGGGGCAGGAGGAAAAACTGTTTTTT. This codes for CASSQERWRGQEEKLFF.

The chain carries TRBV5-1 and TRBJ1-5, with D maybe TRBD1 (6 bases). This CDR3 has 17 amino acids. Looked up from germline, CDR1 is SGHRS and CDR2 is YFSETQ. V was cut by 2 bases and J by 3 bases, with 18 bases left in between. The CDR3 coding sequence is TGCGCCAGCAGCTTAAACCCGCAGGGGACCCTCAATCAGCCCCAGCATTTT. Its protein is CASSLNPQGTLNQPQHF.

This clone was recorded only once. This chain connects TRBV24-1 to TRBJ1-4, with TRBD1 identical over 7 bases. CDR3 size: 16 residues. J lost 3 bases, V lost 4 bases, and 7 bases had no gene match. In germline, CDR1 is KGHDR, CDR2 SFDVKD. CDR3 DNA sequence: TGTGCCACCAGTGACTCAACAGGGGTGCCTAATGAAAAACTGTTTTTT. It codes for CATSDSTGVPNEKLFF.

The gene calls are TRBV27 and TRBJ1-4; 8 bases align to TRBD1. This CDR3 spans 14 amino acids. Germline-derived CDR1 and CDR2 are MNHEY and SMNVEV (reference sequence). V trimming: 6 bases; J trimming: 4 bases; junction bases outside the gene matches: 4. The CDR3 DNA sequence: TGTGCCAGCAGCAATGACAGGGGTAATGAAAAACTGTTTTTT. Translating it yields CASSNDRGNEKLFF. The full variable domain, its missing parts supplied by reference TRBV27 and TRBJ1-4, is EAQVTQNPRYLITVTGKKLTVTCSQNMNHEYMSWYRQDPGLGLRQIYYSMNVEVTDKGDVPEGYKVSRKEKRNFPLILESPSPNQTSLYFCASSNDRGNEKLFFGSGTQLSVL.

The rearrangement links TRBV19 to TRBJ2-1; TRBD1 matches at 11 bases. The CDR3 extends over 15 amino acids. The germline V gene has CDR1 LNHDA and CDR2 SQIVND (reference sequence). The trim removed 4 bases at V and 6 bases at J, leaving 5 bases unmatched. DNA for the CDR3: TGTGCCAGTAGTAATGGACAGGGGGCTCTCAATGAGCAGTTCTTC. It codes for CASSNGQGALNEQFF.

This chain links TRBV4-1 with TRBJ2-7, with no clear D. Looked up from germline, CDR1 is MGHRA and CDR2 is YSYEKL. V lost 1 base and J lost 7, with 11 bases in between. The CDR3 runs to 13 residues. The CDR3 DNA reads as TGCGCCAGCAGCCAAGGTCTTTCCCGGGAGCAGTACTTC. Translation gives CASSQGLSREQYF.